This section outlines one TCR beta chain sequence together with its context. Generated by immunoSEQ multiplex PCR, the TCRdb table keeps only in-frame clones and is missing some. The sample records about 120,000 clones, about 91% being singletons. This sample is drawn from a study of Tregs in tolerant kidney transplant recipients. CDR1 and CDR2 (germline): SGHNT, YENEEA. Trimming shortened V by 5 bases and J by 6 bases, and 8 bases separated the two germline ends. This CDR3 region has 11 residues. The sequencing sample was made of CD4+ T cells from blood. The clonotype comes from a human donor in good health. The chain combines TRBV11-3 with TRBJ2-7, with a weak D call TRBD2 (6 bases). The DNA for the CDR3 is TGTGCCAGCAGCGCGGGGTTCGAGCAGTACTTC. This codes for CASSAGFEQYF.